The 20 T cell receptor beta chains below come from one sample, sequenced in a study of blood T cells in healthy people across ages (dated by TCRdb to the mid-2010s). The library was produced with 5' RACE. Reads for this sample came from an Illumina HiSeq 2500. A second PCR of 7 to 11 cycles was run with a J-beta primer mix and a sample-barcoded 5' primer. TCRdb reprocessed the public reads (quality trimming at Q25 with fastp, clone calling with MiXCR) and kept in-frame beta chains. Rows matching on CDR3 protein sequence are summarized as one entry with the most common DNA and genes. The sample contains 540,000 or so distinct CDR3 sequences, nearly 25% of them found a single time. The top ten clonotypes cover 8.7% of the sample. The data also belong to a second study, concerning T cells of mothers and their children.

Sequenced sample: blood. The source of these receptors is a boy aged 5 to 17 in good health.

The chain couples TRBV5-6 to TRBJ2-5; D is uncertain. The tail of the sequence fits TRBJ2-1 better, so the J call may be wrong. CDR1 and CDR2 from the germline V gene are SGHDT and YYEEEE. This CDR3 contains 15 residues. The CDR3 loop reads CASSLRLLSFDEQFF. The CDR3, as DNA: TGTGCCAGCAGCTTGAGGTTACTATCATTCGATGAGCAGTTCTTC.

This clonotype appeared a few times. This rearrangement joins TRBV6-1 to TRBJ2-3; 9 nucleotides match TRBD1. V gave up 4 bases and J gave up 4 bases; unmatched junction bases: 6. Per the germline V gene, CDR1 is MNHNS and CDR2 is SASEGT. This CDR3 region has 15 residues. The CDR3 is CASSATGGGADTQYF. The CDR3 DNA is TGTGCCAGCAGTGCTACAGGGGGCGGCGCAGATACGCAGTATTTT.

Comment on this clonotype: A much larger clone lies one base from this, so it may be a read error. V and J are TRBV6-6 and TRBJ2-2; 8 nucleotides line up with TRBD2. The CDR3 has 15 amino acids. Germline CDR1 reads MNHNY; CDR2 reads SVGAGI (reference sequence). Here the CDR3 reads CASRVTSGHTGELVF. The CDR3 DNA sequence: TGTGCCAGCAGGGTAACTAGCGGCCACACCGGGGAGCTGGTTTTT.

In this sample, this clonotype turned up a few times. CDR3 in amino acids: CASSAPTYKKDYGYTF. The CDR3 nucleotides read TGTGCCAGCAGCGCTCCCACCTATAAAAAGGACTATGGCTACACCTTC. The rearrangement links TRBV13 to TRBJ1-2; D remains ambiguous. V was trimmed by 5 bases and J by 3 bases, leaving 19 bases between them. This CDR3 spans 16 amino acids. Germline loops: CDR1 PRHDT, CDR2 FYEKMQ (reference sequence). Variable domain in full (rest from reference TRBV13 and TRBJ1-2): AAGVIQSPRHLIKEKRETATLKCYPIPRHDTVYWYQQGPGQDPQFLISFYEKMQSDKGSIPDRFSAQQFSDYHSELNMSSLELGDSALYFCASSAPTYKKDYGYTFGSGTRLTVV.

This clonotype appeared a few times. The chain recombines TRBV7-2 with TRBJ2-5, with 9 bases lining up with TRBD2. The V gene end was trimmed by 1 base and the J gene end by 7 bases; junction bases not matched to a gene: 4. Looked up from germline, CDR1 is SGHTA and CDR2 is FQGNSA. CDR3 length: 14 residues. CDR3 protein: CASSLERREGTQYF. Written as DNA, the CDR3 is TGTGCCAGCAGCTTAGAGCGGCGGGAGGGGACCCAGTACTTC.

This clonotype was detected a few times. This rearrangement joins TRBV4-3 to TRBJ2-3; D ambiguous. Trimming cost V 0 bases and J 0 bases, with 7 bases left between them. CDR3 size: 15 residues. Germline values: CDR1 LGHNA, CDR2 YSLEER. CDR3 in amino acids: CASSQDGESTDTQYF. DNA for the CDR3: TGCGCCAGCAGCCAAGATGGTGAGAGCACAGATACGCAGTATTTT.

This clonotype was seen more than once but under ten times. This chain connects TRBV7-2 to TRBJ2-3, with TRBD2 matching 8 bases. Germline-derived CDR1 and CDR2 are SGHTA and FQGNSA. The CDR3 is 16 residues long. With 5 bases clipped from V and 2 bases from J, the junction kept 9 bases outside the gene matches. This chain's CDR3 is CASSQISGTYTDTQYF. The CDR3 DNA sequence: TGTGCCAGCAGCCAAATTAGCGGGACTTACACAGATACGCAGTATTTT.

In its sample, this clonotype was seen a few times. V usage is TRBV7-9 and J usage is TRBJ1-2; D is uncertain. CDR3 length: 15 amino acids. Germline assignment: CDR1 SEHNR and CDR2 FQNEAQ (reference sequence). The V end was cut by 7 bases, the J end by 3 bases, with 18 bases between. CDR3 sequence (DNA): TGTGCCAGCAACCGACCGCTGGGATGGGACTATGGCTACACCTTC. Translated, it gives CASNRPLGWDYGYTF. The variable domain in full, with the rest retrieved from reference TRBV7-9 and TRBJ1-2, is DTGVSQNPRHKITKRGQNVTFRCDPISEHNRLYWYRQTLGQGPEFLTYFQNEAQLEKSRLLSDRFSAERPKGSFSTLEIQRTEQGDSAMYLCASNRPLGWDYGYTFGSGTRLTVV.

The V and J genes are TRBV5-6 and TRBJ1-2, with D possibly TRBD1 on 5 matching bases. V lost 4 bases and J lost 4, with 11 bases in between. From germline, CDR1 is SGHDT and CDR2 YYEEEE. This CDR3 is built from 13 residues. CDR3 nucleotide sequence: TGTGCCAGCAGCCCGGGGGACCCCTATGGCTACACCTTC. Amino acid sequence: CASSPGDPYGYTF. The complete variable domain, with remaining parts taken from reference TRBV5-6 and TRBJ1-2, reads DAGVTQSPTHLIKTRGQQVTLRCSPKSGHDTVSWYQQALGQGPQFIFQYYEEEERQRGNFPDRFSGHQFPNYSSELNVNALLLGDSALYLCASSPGDPYGYTFGSGTRLTVV.

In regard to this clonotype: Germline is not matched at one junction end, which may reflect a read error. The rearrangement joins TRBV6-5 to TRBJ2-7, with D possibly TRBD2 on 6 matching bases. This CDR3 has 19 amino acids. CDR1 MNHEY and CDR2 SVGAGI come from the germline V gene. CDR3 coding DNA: TGTGCCAGCAGTCACCGAGAGGTTTTCGCGGGGATCGTCCGCTACGAGCAGTGCTTC. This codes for CASSHREVFAGIVRYEQCF.

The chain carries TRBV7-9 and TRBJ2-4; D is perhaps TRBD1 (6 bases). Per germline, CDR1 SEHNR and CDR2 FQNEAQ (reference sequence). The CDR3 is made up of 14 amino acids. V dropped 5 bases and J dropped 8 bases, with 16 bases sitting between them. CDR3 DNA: TGTGCCAGCAGCCGAACAGGGTCGACGGACATTCAGTACTTC. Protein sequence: CASSRTGSTDIQYF.

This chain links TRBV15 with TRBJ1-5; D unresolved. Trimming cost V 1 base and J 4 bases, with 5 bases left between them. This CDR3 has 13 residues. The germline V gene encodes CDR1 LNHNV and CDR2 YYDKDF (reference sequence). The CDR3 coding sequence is TGTGCCACCAGCAGAGGGAATAATCAGCCCCAGCATTTT. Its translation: CATSRGNNQPQHF.

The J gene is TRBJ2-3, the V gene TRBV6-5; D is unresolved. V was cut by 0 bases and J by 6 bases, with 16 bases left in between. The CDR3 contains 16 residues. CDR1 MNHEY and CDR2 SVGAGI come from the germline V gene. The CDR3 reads CASSYSRRARSDTQYF. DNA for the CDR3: TGTGCCAGCAGTTACTCGCGTAGGGCCCGATCGGATACGCAGTATTTT.

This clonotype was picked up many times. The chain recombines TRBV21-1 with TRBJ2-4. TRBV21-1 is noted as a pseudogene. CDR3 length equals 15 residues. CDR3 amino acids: CASSLRSLAKNIQYF. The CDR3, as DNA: TGTGCCAGCAGCCTACGATCCTTAGCCAAAAACATTCAGTACTTC.

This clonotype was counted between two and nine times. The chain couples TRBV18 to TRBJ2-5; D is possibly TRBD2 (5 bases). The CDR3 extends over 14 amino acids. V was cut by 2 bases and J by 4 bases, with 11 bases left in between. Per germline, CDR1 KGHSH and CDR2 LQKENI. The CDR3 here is CASSPREFGETQYF. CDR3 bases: TGTGCCAGCTCACCAAGGGAGTTCGGAGAGACCCAGTACTTC.

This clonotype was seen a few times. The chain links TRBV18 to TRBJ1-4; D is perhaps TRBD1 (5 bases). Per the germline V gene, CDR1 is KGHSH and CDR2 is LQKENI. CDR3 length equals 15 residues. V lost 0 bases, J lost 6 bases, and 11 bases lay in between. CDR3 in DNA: TGTGCCAGCTCACCACCTATGACAGAGGATGAAAAACTGTTTTTT. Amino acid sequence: CASSPPMTEDEKLFF.

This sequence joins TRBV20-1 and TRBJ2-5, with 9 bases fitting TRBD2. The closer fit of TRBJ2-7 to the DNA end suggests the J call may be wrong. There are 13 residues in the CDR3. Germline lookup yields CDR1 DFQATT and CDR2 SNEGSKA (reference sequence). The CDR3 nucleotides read TGCAGTGCCGAACCTAGCGGGAAGGACGAGCAGTACTTC. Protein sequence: CSAEPSGKDEQYF.

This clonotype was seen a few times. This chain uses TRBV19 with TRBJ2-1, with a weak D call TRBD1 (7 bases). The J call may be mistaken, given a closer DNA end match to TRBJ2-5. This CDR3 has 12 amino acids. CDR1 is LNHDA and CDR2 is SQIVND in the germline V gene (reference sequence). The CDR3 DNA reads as TGTGCCAGTGCGGGGCAGGGGGATACCCAGTACTTC. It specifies CASAGQGDTQYF.

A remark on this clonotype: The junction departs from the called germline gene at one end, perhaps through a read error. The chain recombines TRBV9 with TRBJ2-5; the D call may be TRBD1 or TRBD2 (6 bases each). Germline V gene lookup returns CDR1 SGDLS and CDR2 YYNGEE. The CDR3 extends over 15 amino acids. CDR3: CASSPMGGGQETQHF. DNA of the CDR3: TGTGCCAGCAGCCCTATGGGGGGCGGCCAAGAGACCCAGCACTTC.

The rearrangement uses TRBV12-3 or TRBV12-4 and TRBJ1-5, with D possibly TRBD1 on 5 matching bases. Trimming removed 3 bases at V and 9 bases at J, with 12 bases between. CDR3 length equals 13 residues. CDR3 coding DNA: TGTGCCAGCAGTTTTGGGGCCAGCGGGCCCCAGCATTTT. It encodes CASSFGASGPQHF.